The 18 T cell receptor beta chains below were found in one sample sequenced in a study of post-analysis software for immune sequencing data. Study conclusions and caveats: Four to six TRBV segments were significantly more frequent in patients than in controls. TRBV5-6, TRBV5-1 and TRBV20-1 were among these segments.

These TCRs are of unknown antigen specificity. Presence of unique molecular identifiers characterized the TCR beta cDNA libraries. Via MiXCR, TCRdb re-called the PCR reads, giving one row per CDR3 protein. The sample has about 540,000 distinct CDR3 sequences; 30% to 40% are singletons. Sequencing input: blood. Source of these receptors: a girl aged 2-17 years with multiple sclerosis.

J is TRBJ1-2 and V is TRBV6-5; 7 positions agree with TRBD1. The CDR3 is 16 residues long. V lost 6 bases, J lost 8 bases, and 18 bases stayed unmatched. Germline-derived CDR1 and CDR2 are MNHEY and SVGAGI. CDR3 amino acids: CASSAHQGGQFGGYTF. CDR3 coding DNA: TGTGCCAGCAGCGCACATCAGGGGGGCCAATTTGGGGGCTACACCTTC.

This clonotype was counted between two and nine times. J is TRBJ2-3 and V is TRBV2; D is unresolved. The germline gives CDR1 SNHLY, CDR2 FYNNEI. The germline V and J ends were trimmed by 2 bases and 5 bases, with 8 bases remaining between them. This CDR3 spans 13 amino acids. The chain's CDR3 is CASSESWRDTQYF. CDR3 bases: TGTGCCAGCAGTGAAAGCTGGAGAGATACGCAGTATTTT. Variable domain in full (rest from reference TRBV2 and TRBJ2-3): EPEVTQTPSHQVTQMGQEVILRCVPISNHLYFYWYRQILGQKVEFLVSFYNNEISEKSEIFDDQFSVERPDGSNFTLKIRSTKLEDSAMYFCASSESWRDTQYFGPGTRLTVL.

V usage is TRBV24-1 and J usage is TRBJ2-3, with TRBD1 matching 9 bases. Looked up from germline, CDR1 is KGHDR and CDR2 is SFDVKD. V was pared by 3 bases and J by 3 bases, with 15 bases of the junction left unmatched. The CDR3 consists of 19 residues. CDR3 amino acids: CATSDLIPGTGYQTDTQYF. CDR3 nucleotides: TGTGCCACCAGTGATCTGATACCCGGGACAGGGTATCAAACAGATACGCAGTATTTT.

A word on this clonotype: The final CDR3 position lacks the conserved phenylalanine or tryptophan, pointing to a likely read error. The rearrangement joins TRBV12-3 or TRBV12-4 to TRBJ2-5; 8 bases are shared with TRBD2. The end of the DNA is better explained by TRBJ2-1, so the J call may be wrong. This CDR3 comprises 16 residues. The CDR3 coding sequence is TGTGCCAGCAGTTTCCCCTCGGGGGGGCCAGGGAATGAGCAGTTCTGC. Translation: CASSFPSGGPGNEQFC.

V gene TRBV11-2 combines with J gene TRBJ1-1; TRBD1 is a possible D gene (5 bases). The CDR3 totals 15 residues. The V gene lost 6 bases and the J gene lost 1 base, with 15 bases spanning the gap. Per germline, CDR1 SGHAT and CDR2 FQNNGV. The CDR3 bases are TGTGCCAGCAGGGGACCCGGCGGTCAGAACACTGAAGCTTTCTTT. It codes for CASRGPGGQNTEAFF.

The chain carries TRBV2 and TRBJ2-5; possible D gene TRBD2, 6 bases. Near its end, the DNA agrees better with TRBJ2-7, so the J call may be wrong. CDR1 and CDR2 from the germline V gene are SNHLY and FYNNEI. There are 12 residues in the CDR3. The CDR3 nucleotides read TGTGCCAGCAGTGGGGGGGAAGACGAGCAGTACTTC. Translating it yields CASSGGEDEQYF.

The chain is built from TRBV20-1 and TRBJ1-1, with D possibly TRBD1 on 6 matching bases. The germline CDR1 and CDR2 sequences are DFQATT and SNEGSKA (reference sequence). CDR3 size: 13 residues. V lost 1 base to trimming and J lost 8 bases, with 14 bases between them. CDR3 bases: TGCAGTGCTAGAGGGATACAGGGAGGAGAAGCTTTCTTT. Amino acid sequence: CSARGIQGGEAFF.

The chain recombines TRBV5-5 with TRBJ1-5, with 7 bases lining up with TRBD1. V gave up 1 base and J gave up 4 bases; unmatched junction bases: 5. The germline CDR1 and CDR2 sequences are SGHKS and YYEKEE (reference sequence). The CDR3 length is 15 residues. CDR3 nucleotides: TGTGCCAGCAGCTTGAACAGGGGAAAAAATCAGCCCCAGCATTTT. This codes for CASSLNRGKNQPQHF. The whole variable domain, remainder taken from reference TRBV5-5 and TRBJ1-5, is DAGVTQSPTHLIKTRGQQVTLRCSPISGHKSVSWYQQVLGQGPQFIFQYYEKEERGRGNFPDRFSARQFPNYSSELNVNALLLGDSALYLCASSLNRGKNQPQHFGDGTRLSIL.

This chain joins TRBV5-1 and TRBJ2-6, with unresolved D. CDR1 is SGHRS and CDR2 is YFSETQ in the germline V gene. The ends were cut back, 0 bases at V and 0 bases at J, with 7 bases in the middle. The CDR3 contains 16 residues. CDR3 residues: CASSLAQSSGANVLTF. CDR3 nucleotide sequence: TGCGCCAGCAGCTTGGCCCAGAGCTCTGGGGCCAACGTCCTGACTTTC.

The table lists this clonotype with a few counts. The chain couples TRBV6-1 to TRBJ2-3; 7 bases fit TRBD2. After removal of 5 bases from V and 1 base from J, the junction contained 21 bases not matched to a gene. This CDR3 spans 20 amino acids. Germline V gene lookup returns CDR1 MNHNS and CDR2 SASEGT. The CDR3 loop is CASSMGRWIAGGLRTDTQYF. CDR3 nucleotides: TGTGCCAGCAGTATGGGCCGATGGATAGCGGGCGGGCTTCGCACAGATACGCAGTATTTT.

About this clonotype itself: Possible read error: a much larger clone is one base away. The chain combines TRBV7-2 with TRBJ2-3; weak D call: TRBD2 (6 bases). This CDR3 region has 15 residues. Deletions cut 2 bases from V and 8 bases from J, with 17 bases between. The germline V gene encodes CDR1 SGHTA and CDR2 FQGNSA. Here the CDR3 reads CASSLIQGGAGTQYF. The CDR3, as DNA: TGTGCCAGCAGCTTAATCCAGGGAGGAGCAGGTACGCAGTATTTT.

The J gene is TRBJ1-1, the V gene TRBV4-1, with TRBD1 identical over 8 bases. The CDR3 covers 15 residues. The germline gives CDR1 MGHRA, CDR2 YSYEKL. J gave up 5 bases and V 1 base, and 6 bases lay outside the gene matches. The CDR3 region is CASSQGQGSGTEAFF. CDR3 nucleotide sequence: TGCGCCAGCAGCCAAGGACAGGGGTCGGGGACTGAAGCTTTCTTT.

This clonotype was observed once. Its ends do not fully match the called genes, so a read error is possible. The CDR3 reads CASSLDPGLQETQYF. The CDR3 region has the DNA TGTGCCAGCAGTTTAGATCCGGGACTGCAAGAGACCCAGTACTTC. The chain carries TRBV7-2 and TRBJ2-5, with D possibly being TRBD2 (6 bases). This CDR3 comprises 15 residues. Germline CDR1 reads SGHTA; CDR2 reads FQGNSA.

This clonotype was recorded many times. The chain has TRBV29-1 and TRBJ2-3; the match to TRBD2 covers 9 bases. V lost 5 bases to trimming and J lost 6 bases; unmatched junction nucleotides: 9. CDR1 and CDR2 from the germline V gene are SQVTM and ANQGSEA. The CDR3 length is 14 residues. The CDR3 DNA reads TGCAGCGTTCGAGCGGGGGGTCTAGCGGATACGCAGTATTTT. Translated: CSVRAGGLADTQYF.

The chain combines TRBV11-2 with TRBJ2-4, with D perhaps TRBD2 (5 bases). V lost 5 bases, J lost 5 bases, and 16 bases lay in between. The CDR3 covers 15 residues. Germline assignment: CDR1 SGHAT and CDR2 FQNNGV. The CDR3 loop is CASSPERLSENIQYF. The CDR3 nucleotides are TGTGCCAGCAGCCCTGAGCGGTTGAGTGAAAACATTCAGTACTTC.

The gene calls are TRBV5-1 and TRBJ2-1; maybe TRBD2 (5 bases). Germline CDR1 reads SGHRS; CDR2 reads YFSETQ. The V gene lost 5 bases and the J gene lost 0 bases, with 15 bases spanning the gap. The CDR3 totals 16 residues. CDR3 region: CASSPGLHPSYNEQFF. In nucleotides, the CDR3 is TGCGCCAGCAGTCCTGGACTCCATCCCTCCTACAATGAGCAGTTCTTC.

This clonotype was detected a few times. The chain has TRBV20-1 and TRBJ1-5; TRBD1 might be the D (5 bases). Deletions cut 1 base from V and 5 bases from J, with 21 bases between. Per the germline V gene, CDR1 is DFQATT and CDR2 is SNEGSKA (reference sequence). The CDR3 runs to 17 residues. The CDR3: CSARGPWGPTPDQPQHF. The CDR3, as DNA: TGCAGTGCTAGAGGACCCTGGGGACCGACTCCGGATCAGCCCCAGCATTTT.

This sequence joins TRBV20-1 and TRBJ2-1; tentatively, D is TRBD1 (6 bases). The V and J ends lost 0 bases and 3 bases respectively, with 9 bases between them. Per the germline V gene, CDR1 is DFQATT and CDR2 is SNEGSKA (reference sequence). The CDR3 runs 14 residues. CDR3 sequence: CSARDPGDYNEQFF. CDR3 sequence (DNA): TGCAGTGCTAGAGATCCAGGGGACTACAATGAGCAGTTCTTC.